This is a list of T cell receptor beta chains from one sample in a study of blood T cells in healthy people across ages. TCRdb redid the calling of the 5' RACE reads with MiXCR, one entry per CDR3 protein. The table records about a million distinct CDR3 sequences, roughly 51% of them present only once. The sequencing sample was made of blood. Every receptor here comes from a woman aged 55-69 years in good health. CDR3s include the opening cysteine and the closing phenylalanine or tryptophan. D genes are given only for firm matches. Rows may omit the clone size; those that give it use once, few, many or a size class.

J: TRBJ1-2; size: .; length: 12; V: TRBV29-1; D: TRBD1; DNA: TGCAGCGTTCCCACAGGGGGGATAGGCTACACCTTC; CDR3: CSVPTGGIGYTF
J: TRBJ2-6; size: .; length: 15; V: TRBV18; D: .; DNA: TGTGCCAGCTCACACGACAGCTCTGGGGCCAACGTCCTGACTTTC; CDR3: CASSHDSSGANVLTF
J: TRBJ2-3; size: .; length: 16; V: TRBV7-3; D: TRBD2; DNA: TGTGCCAGCAGCCTCGGGACTAGCGGGAGATTAGATACGCAGTATTTT; CDR3: CASSLGTSGRLDTQYF
J: TRBJ2-7; size: .; length: 13; V: TRBV7-2; D: TRBD1; DNA: TGTGCCGCCGCCCGGGACAGGAACCGCGAGCAGTACTTC; CDR3: CAAARDRNREQYF
J: TRBJ2-4; size: once; length: 12; V: TRBV10-2; D: .; DNA: TGCGCCATCGCCAGGGGGGAAGACATTCAGTACTTC; CDR3: CAIARGEDIQYF
J: TRBJ1-4; size: .; length: 15; V: TRBV20-1; D: TRBD1; DNA: TGCAGTGCAACCGGGCAGGGGGTAACTAATGAAAAACTGTTTTTT; CDR3: CSATGQGVTNEKLFF
J: TRBJ2-1; size: .; length: 14; V: TRBV5-8; D: TRBD1; DNA: TGTGCCAGCAAAACAGGGGTTGGCTACAATGAGCAGTTCTTC; CDR3: CASKTGVGYNEQFF
J: TRBJ2-5; size: .; length: 12; V: TRBV21-1; D: .; DNA: TGTGCCCCCAACATCGGGGGCAATGAGCAGTACTTC; CDR3: CAPNIGGNEQYF
J: TRBJ2-1; size: .; length: 16; V: TRBV12-3/TRBV12-4; D: .; DNA: TGTGTCAGCAGTTCCCCAGGTCCCGGACCCTACAATGAGCAGTTCTTC; CDR3: CVSSSPGPGPYNEQFF
J: TRBJ2-3; size: once; length: 17; V: TRBV7-2; D: TRBD2; DNA: TGTGCCAGCAGCTCCCGGACTAGCGGGAGTGGTACAGATACGCAGTATTTT; CDR3: CASSSRTSGSGTDTQYF
J: TRBJ2-1; size: .; length: 15; V: TRBV12-3/TRBV12-4; D: .; DNA: TGTGCCAGCAGTTTTCCGGGACTGGACTACAATGAGCAGTTCTTC; CDR3: CASSFPGLDYNEQFF
J: TRBJ1-1; size: .; length: 13; V: TRBV4-2; D: .; DNA: TGTGCCAGCAGCCAAGATTTAGGTTTCCAAGCTTTCTTT; CDR3: CASSQDLGFQAFF
J: TRBJ2-2; size: once; length: 15; V: TRBV28; D: .; DNA: TGTGCCAGCAGTTTTGTAGCAGAAAACACCGGGGAGCTGTTTTTT; CDR3: CASSFVAENTGELFF
J: TRBJ2-1; size: .; length: 15; V: TRBV4-3; D: .; DNA: TGCGCCAGCAGCGCGGTCGGGAGTGTACAGAATGAGCAGTTCTTC; CDR3: CASSAVGSVQNEQFF
J: TRBJ2-7; size: .; length: 13; V: TRBV4-1; D: .; DNA: TGCGCCAGCAGCGCAGGGTTGGGCTACGAGCAGTACTTC; CDR3: CASSAGLGYEQYF
J: TRBJ2-6; size: .; length: 13; V: TRBV6-4; D: .; DNA: TGTGCCAGCAGTGAGATTGGGGCCAACGTCCTGACTTTC; CDR3: CASSEIGANVLTF
J: TRBJ2-5; size: .; length: 12; V: TRBV29-1; D: .; DNA: TGCAGCGTTGAAACCTTTTACAATGAGCAGTACTTC; CDR3: CSVETFYNEQYF
J: TRBJ2-7; size: once; length: 14; V: TRBV30; D: TRBD1; DNA: TGTGCCTGGAGTACAGGGGTGGTAGGATACGAGCAGTACTTC; CDR3: CAWSTGVVGYEQYF
J: TRBJ2-7; size: many; length: 13; V: TRBV7-2; D: .; DNA: TGTGCCAGCAGCTTGGCCGGTCCCTACGAGCAGTACTTC; CDR3: CASSLAGPYEQYF
J: TRBJ2-3; size: .; length: 16; V: TRBV12-3/TRBV12-4; D: .; DNA: TGTGCCAGCAGTTTAGTCAGGGGCAGGATCACAGATACGCAGTATTTT; CDR3: CASSLVRGRITDTQYF
J: TRBJ2-3; size: .; length: 17; V: TRBV28; D: TRBD1; DNA: TGTGCCAGCAGTTTACCCGCGACAGGGGTGATACGGGATACGCAGTATTTT; CDR3: CASSLPATGVIRDTQYF
J: TRBJ1-1; size: .; length: 15; V: TRBV20-1; D: .; DNA: TGCAGTGCTAGAGAACCGGGACAATTTAACACTGAAGCTTTCTTT; CDR3: CSAREPGQFNTEAFF
J: TRBJ1-5; size: .; length: 13; V: TRBV20-1; D: .; DNA: TGCAGTGCTCAAGACAGGAGCAATCAGCCCCAGCATTTT; CDR3: CSAQDRSNQPQHF
J: TRBJ2-5; size: few; length: 14; V: TRBV7-7; D: .; DNA: TGTGCCAGCAGCTTAGGAAGCCTTCAAGAGACCCAGTACTTC; CDR3: CASSLGSLQETQYF
J: TRBJ2-7; size: .; length: 18; V: TRBV9; D: TRBD1; DNA: TGTGCCAGCAGCTTTACTGGGACAGGGACAACCGCTCCTAACGAGCAGTACTTC; CDR3: CASSFTGTGTTAPNEQYF
J: TRBJ2-1; size: once; length: 13; V: TRBV20-1; D: .; DNA: TGCAGTGCTAGACCTGCGGCGCACAATGAGCAGTTCTTC; CDR3: CSARPAAHNEQFF
J: TRBJ2-1; size: few; length: 14; V: TRBV20-1; D: .; DNA: TGCAGTGCTCGGGACGATCGCTCCTACAATGAGCAGTTCTTC; CDR3: CSARDDRSYNEQFF